This T cell receptor (beta chain) appears in the sequencing data of a study of T cell responses to AZD1222 COVID-19 vaccine. General study points: Most donors were white British, females outnumbered males, and clonal diversity was possibly underestimated. Nearly half of spike-specific TCRs reportedly target variant regions that are unmutated in the B.1.351 and B.1.1.7 variants. Spike as a whole was targeted by vaccine-associated CD4 TCRs, dominant at 160-218 and 743-854. Only six AZD1222 recipients tested seropositive at baseline.

The germline V gene encodes CDR1 LNHNV and CDR2 YYDKDF (reference sequence). The CDR3 sequence is 15 residues long. With 1 base removed from V and 5 bases from J, the gap between germline ends came to 14 bases. Clones were sequenced by immunoSEQ multiplex PCR, and TCRdb holds only the in-frame ones, with some missing. The data hold 180,000 or so clones, with around 90% observed a single time. In regard to this clone: The antigen is not known.

The V call is TRBV15, the J call TRBJ1-1; D is unresolved. The source is an adult who received the AZD1222 COVID-19 vaccine. Specimen: peripheral blood, collected 28 days after the second AZD1222 dose. The CDR3 DNA sequence: TGTGCCACCAGCAGAGGTGACGCAGCCGAGACTGAAGCTTTCTTT. Translating gives CATSRGDAAETEAFF.